Below, 14 T cell receptor beta chains from the same sample are listed, as sequenced in a study of cytomegalovirus exposure and HLA in healthy donors. The data were produced by immunoSEQ multiplex PCR, yet TCRdb's version contains in-frame clones alone and is incomplete. The repertoire consists of roughly 150,000 clones, with around four fifths occurring once and the leading ten covering 25% to 30%. Sequenced input: PBMCs. The receptors were gathered from a man under 40 in good health and CMV-seropositive.

This chain uses TRBV7-3 with TRBJ1-6; tentative D call: TRBD1 (6 bases). The CDR3 spans 14 residues. V shed 2 bases and J shed 6 bases, with 8 bases lying between them. The germline CDR1 and CDR2 sequences are SGHTA and FQGTGA. The CDR3 is CASSLQGSNSPLHF. CDR3 DNA sequence: TGTGCCAGCAGCTTACAGGGGAGTAATTCACCCCTCCACTTT.

This sequence joins TRBV14 and TRBJ1-2; D is unclear. The V end was cut by 3 bases, the J end by 0 bases, with 8 bases between. The CDR3 runs to 14 residues. Germline CDR1 SGHDN, CDR2 FVKESK. The CDR3 DNA is TGTGCCAGCAGCCATATTAGCTCTAACTATGGCTACACCTTC. This encodes CASSHISSNYGYTF.

V and J are TRBV5-6 and TRBJ2-7, with 11 bases matching TRBD2. Losses at the gene ends were 0 bases for V and 5 bases for J; bases not matched to a gene: 7. This CDR3 has 16 residues. The germline gives CDR1 SGHDT, CDR2 YYEEEE. DNA for the CDR3: TGTGCCAGCAGCTTGGCGTTAGCGGGAGGGTCCCACGAGCAGTACTTC. Translated: CASSLALAGGSHEQYF.

The V and J genes are TRBV7-2 and TRBJ2-7; possibly TRBD2 for D (6 bases). This CDR3 comprises 13 residues. V was cut by 0 bases and J by 7 bases, with 10 bases left in between. The germline CDR1 and CDR2 sequences are SGHTA and FQGNSA. CDR3 region: CASSLAPGREQYF. CDR3 nucleotide sequence: TGTGCCAGCAGCTTAGCCCCGGGGAGGGAGCAGTACTTC.

The rearrangement uses TRBV29-1 and TRBJ2-7; the D gene is possibly TRBD2 (5 bases). The CDR3 length is 15 residues. Germline V lookup: CDR1 SQVTM, CDR2 ANQGSEA. V lost 4 bases, J lost 2 bases, and 18 bases lay in between. The CDR3 region is CSVVLGRGTTYEQYF. The CDR3 coding sequence is TGCAGCGTTGTCTTGGGTCGGGGAACCACCTACGAGCAGTACTTC.

The rearrangement uses TRBV18 and TRBJ2-1; D perhaps matches TRBD2 (6 bases). The CDR3 is 17 amino acids. CDR1 is KGHSH, CDR2 LQKENI, per germline. With 0 bases removed from V and 4 bases from J, the gap between germline ends came to 16 bases. The CDR3 DNA reads TGTGCCAGCTCACCACCTACCCGGGGGACGACATACAATGAGCAGTTCTTC. Its protein is CASSPPTRGTTYNEQFF. The whole variable domain, remainder taken from reference TRBV18 and TRBJ2-1, is NAGVMQNPRHLVRRRGQEARLRCSPMKGHSHVYWYRQLPEEGLKFMVYLQKENIIDESGMPKERFSAEFPKEGPSILRIQQVVRGDSAAYFCASSPPTRGTTYNEQFFGPGTRLTVL.

This clone has a single count. This rearrangement joins TRBV4-1 to TRBJ1-3; D is undetermined. Germline V gene data show CDR1 as MGHRA and CDR2 as YSYEKL. Trimming took 3 bases from V and 0 from J, leaving 9 bases between them. The CDR3 sequence is 15 residues long. The DNA of the CDR3 is TGCGCCAGCAGCCAGCCGGAGGTCTCTGGAAACACCATATATTTT. It is translated as CASSQPEVSGNTIYF.

The chain couples TRBV7-6 to TRBJ2-5; D possibly corresponds to TRBD2 (6 bases). V lost 3 bases to trimming and J lost 0 bases, with 17 bases between them. This CDR3 comprises 17 residues. The germline V gene encodes CDR1 SGHVS and CDR2 FNYEAQ. This CDR3 reads CASSFGTHSLYQETQYF. The CDR3 DNA follows: TGTGCCAGCAGCTTCGGGACTCATTCCTTGTACCAAGAGACCCAGTACTTC.

This clone showed up just once. This sequence joins TRBV21-1 and TRBJ2-7; no DNA check was done on the table's D call, TRBD1. TRBV21-1 is assigned pseudogene status. The CDR3 totals 15 residues. CDR3 residues: CASSKNGAGGYEQYF. The CDR3 DNA sequence: TGTGCCAGCAGCAAAAATGGGGCAGGGGGGTACGAGCAGTACTTC.

This clone appeared a few times. The chain carries TRBV15 and TRBJ1-5; D may be TRBD1 (5 bases). Germline values: CDR1 LNHNV, CDR2 YYDKDF (reference sequence). Trimming removed 3 bases from V and 8 bases from J, with 14 bases in between. The CDR3 runs 14 residues. The DNA for the CDR3 is TGTGCCACCAGCAGGACAGAAGTAAGGGAGCCCCAGCATTTT. Protein sequence: CATSRTEVREPQHF.

This clone was detected only once. V gene TRBV9 combines with J gene TRBJ2-2, with TRBD2 identical over 7 bases. CDR1 and CDR2 (germline): SGDLS, YYNGEE. The trim removed 4 bases at V and 7 bases at J, leaving 10 bases unmatched. The CDR3 covers 15 residues. The CDR3, as DNA: TGTGCCAGCAGCATATCCGGGACTACGAACGGGGAGCTGTTTTTT. Protein sequence: CASSISGTTNGELFF.

This rearrangement joins TRBV25-1 to TRBJ2-2; D is perhaps TRBD1 (6 bases). The V gene's germline CDR1 is MGHDK and CDR2 SYGVNS. With 4 bases removed from V and 6 bases from J, the gap between germline ends came to 12 bases. This CDR3 is built from 14 residues. The CDR3 loop reads CASSGNRVAGELFF. Here the CDR3 DNA reads TGTGCCAGCAGTGGGAACAGGGTCGCCGGGGAGCTGTTTTTT.

This chain uses TRBV2 with TRBJ1-1; possibly TRBD1 for D (5 bases). The germline V gene encodes CDR1 SNHLY and CDR2 FYNNEI. V dropped 6 bases and J dropped 3 bases, with 17 bases sitting between them. CDR3 length: 15 residues. The CDR3 sequence is CASRKEGLKDTEAFF. CDR3 in DNA: TGTGCCAGCAGAAAGGAGGGGCTGAAGGACACTGAAGCTTTCTTT.

The chain recombines TRBV12-5 with TRBJ1-5, with 9 positions matching TRBD1. Unmatched junction bases numbered 6, after V lost 0 bases and J lost 3 bases. The V gene's germline CDR1 is LGHNT and CDR2 FRNRAP. This CDR3 spans 17 amino acids. This CDR3 is CASGLVSGTGTNQPQHF. Here the CDR3 DNA reads TGTGCTAGTGGTTTGGTGTCCGGGACAGGGACCAATCAGCCCCAGCATTTT.